The clone carrying this TCR beta chain was seen a few times. Its antigen is currently unknown. The data belong to a study of blood T cells in healthy people across ages. Using a J-beta primer mix together with a sample-barcoded 5' primer, a second PCR was run for roughly 6 to 12 cycles. TCRdb recomputed calls from the 5' RACE reads with MiXCR, one row per CDR3 protein. The data show approximately 1.5 million distinct CDR3 sequences, around 36% seen once. Study-wide results and limits: Estimates of diversity drawn from one million T cells were considered underestimates. In older individuals, TCR beta diversity per million T cells was lower, falling roughly linearly with age. A greater number of naive CD4+ cells and higher diversity distinguished long-lived donors from aged donors.

CDR3 length equals 15 residues. Looked up from germline, CDR1 is DFQATT and CDR2 is SNEGSKA (reference sequence). J gave up 4 bases and V 2 bases, and 10 bases lay outside the gene matches. The genes are TRBV20-1 and TRBJ2-5; 7 positions match TRBD2. Material: blood. This clonotype originated in a young woman in good health. CDR3 nucleotide sequence: TGCAGTGCTAGAAAAGCTGGCGGGAGAGTAGAGACCCAGTACTTC. It translates to CSARKAGGRVETQYF.